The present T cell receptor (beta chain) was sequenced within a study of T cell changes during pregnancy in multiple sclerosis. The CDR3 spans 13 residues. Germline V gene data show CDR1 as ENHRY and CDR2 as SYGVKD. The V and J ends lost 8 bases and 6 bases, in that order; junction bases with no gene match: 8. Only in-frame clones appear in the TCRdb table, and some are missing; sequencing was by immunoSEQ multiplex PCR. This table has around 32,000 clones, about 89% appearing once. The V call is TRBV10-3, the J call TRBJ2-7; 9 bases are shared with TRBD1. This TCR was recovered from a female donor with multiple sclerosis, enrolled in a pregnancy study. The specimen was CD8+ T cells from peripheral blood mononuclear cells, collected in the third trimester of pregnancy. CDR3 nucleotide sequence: TGTGCCATCCTGGGGACAGGGCTGGGCGAGCAGTACTTC. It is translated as CAILGTGLGEQYF.